The rows below give T cell receptor beta chains drawn from one sample of a study of regulatory T cells. The assay was immunoSEQ multiplex PCR, and TCRdb's table has in-frame clones only and misses some. The repertoire has fewer than 20,000 clones, 65% to 90% of them found once; the top ten carry about 8%. The sample taken for sequencing was conventional CD4+ T cells sorted from blood. Receptor source: a person in their twenties or thirties with CD3G deficiency. CDR3s include the opening cysteine and the closing phenylalanine or tryptophan. A D gene is named only where the DNA matches it firmly. Some rows mark clone size as missing; the rest say once, few, many or name a class of expanded clone.

J: TRBJ1-6
size: -
V: TRBV7-9
D: -
DNA: TGTGCCAGCAGCTCGCCGGGAGGGGGATCACCCCTCCACTTT
CDR3: CASSSPGGGSPLHF

J: TRBJ1-4
size: -
V: TRBV28
D: -
DNA: TGTGCCAGCAGTGCAGAACCGTCCGGGCTTAAACTGTTTTTT
CDR3: CASSAEPSGLKLFF

J: TRBJ2-7
size: once
V: TRBV6-5
D: -
DNA: TGTGCCAGTGGGACGGGGCAGTACTTC
CDR3: CASGTGQYF

J: TRBJ1-4
size: -
V: TRBV6-1
D: -
DNA: TGTGCCAGCAGTGATTGGACACGACGACGAGAAAAACTGTTTTTT
CDR3: CASSDWTRRREKLFF

J: TRBJ2-1
size: -
V: TRBV5-1
D: -
DNA: TGCGCCAGCAGCTTCGAAGGGTCATGGGGTGAGCAGTTCTTC
CDR3: CASSFEGSWGEQFF

J: TRBJ2-2
size: -
V: TRBV5-1
D: TRBD1
DNA: TGCGCCAGCAGCTTGAAAGGTGGACAGGGAACCGGGGAGCTGTTTTTT
CDR3: CASSLKGGQGTGELFF

J: TRBJ1-2
size: -
V: TRBV5-1
D: TRBD1
DNA: TGCGCCAGCAGCGGCAGACAGGGGAAGGACGGCTACACCTTC
CDR3: CASSGRQGKDGYTF

J: TRBJ2-2
size: -
V: TRBV5-1
D: -
DNA: TGCGCCAGCAGCCAGGGACATCTGAACACCGGGGAGCTGTTTTTT
CDR3: CASSQGHLNTGELFF

J: TRBJ2-7
size: -
V: TRBV6-1
D: -
DNA: TGTGCCAGCAGTGTCCTTTACGAGCAGTACTTC
CDR3: CASSVLYEQYF

J: TRBJ2-1
size: -
V: TRBV5-1
D: TRBD2
DNA: TGCGCCAGCAGCCCACTAGCGGGAGGTCGTAATGAGCAGTTCTTC
CDR3: CASSPLAGGRNEQFF

J: TRBJ2-2
size: few
V: TRBV9
D: -
DNA: TGTGCCAGCAGCCCGGGACTGAACACCGGGGAGCTGTTTTTT
CDR3: CASSPGLNTGELFF

J: TRBJ2-6
size: -
V: TRBV10-3
D: -
DNA: TGTGCCATCAGTAAAAACAGGGACTCTGGGGCCAACGTCCTGACTTTC
CDR3: CAISKNRDSGANVLTF

J: TRBJ1-2
size: once
V: TRBV28
D: TRBD1
DNA: TGTGCCAGCAGTTCATGGACAGGGGCCTTATATGGCTACACCTTC
CDR3: CASSSWTGALYGYTF

J: TRBJ2-7
size: -
V: TRBV28
D: TRBD1
DNA: TGTGCCAGCGAGAAGGGGGCCCGGGGCCGCCGAGACGAGCAGTACTTC
CDR3: CASEKGARGRRDEQYF

J: TRBJ2-2
size: -
V: TRBV11-2
D: -
DNA: TGTGCCAGCAGCTTAGTTGGTTACCGCACCGGGGAGCTGTTTTTT
CDR3: CASSLVGYRTGELFF

J: TRBJ2-1
size: -
V: TRBV5-1
D: TRBD2
DNA: TGCGCCAGCAGCTATAGCGGGGAGGGGTACAATGAGCAGTTCTTC
CDR3: CASSYSGEGYNEQFF

J: TRBJ2-7
size: -
V: TRBV6-1
D: -
DNA: TGTGCCAGCAGTGAAGCGTGGGGAAGTTTCTACGAGCAGTACTTC
CDR3: CASSEAWGSFYEQYF

J: TRBJ1-2
size: -
V: TRBV5-1
D: -
DNA: TGCGCCAGCAGCTCAGAGGGCTCGGGCTATGGCTACACCTTC
CDR3: CASSSEGSGYGYTF

J: TRBJ2-1
size: -
V: TRBV19
D: -
DNA: TGTGCCAGTAGTATGTTGTCAGGGACGGGAAAGAATGAGCAGTTCTTC
CDR3: CASSMLSGTGKNEQFF

J: TRBJ1-1
size: once
V: TRBV28
D: -
DNA: TGTGCCAGCAGTCCCGGACGTTACACTGAAGCTTTCTTT
CDR3: CASSPGRYTEAFF

J: TRBJ1-2
size: -
V: TRBV7-4
D: -
DNA: TGTGCCAGCAGCTCTGAAGGTGGCGGATCTTATGGCTACACCTTC
CDR3: CASSSEGGGSYGYTF

J: TRBJ1-2
size: -
V: TRBV6-5
D: -
DNA: TGTGCCAGCAGTCGACAGTCGGGTGGCTACACCTTC
CDR3: CASSRQSGGYTF

J: TRBJ1-2
size: -
V: TRBV6-1
D: -
DNA: TGTGCCAGCAGTGAATGGACATCCAGACATGGCTACACCTTC
CDR3: CASSEWTSRHGYTF

J: TRBJ1-2
size: -
V: TRBV6-5
D: TRBD1
DNA: TGTGCCAGCAGCCCGGGACAGGGGAACTATGGCTACACCTTC
CDR3: CASSPGQGNYGYTF

J: TRBJ2-1
size: once
V: TRBV19
D: TRBD2
DNA: TGTGCCAGTAGTCGTTCGAGACTAGCGGGAAGTGAGCAGTTCTTC
CDR3: CASSRSRLAGSEQFF

J: TRBJ2-1
size: -
V: TRBV18
D: TRBD1
DNA: TGTGCCAGCTCATCAGGACAGGCGAATGAGCAGTTCTTC
CDR3: CASSSGQANEQFF

J: TRBJ2-7
size: -
V: TRBV6-1
D: -
DNA: TGTGCCAGCAGTGTGACCCTCGACCGCCTGGTCTACGAGCAGTACTTC
CDR3: CASSVTLDRLVYEQYF

J: TRBJ1-1
size: -
V: TRBV6-6
D: -
DNA: TGTGCCAGCAGCCAAGGGGCGGGGGTTGGGAACACTGAAGCTTTCTTT
CDR3: CASSQGAGVGNTEAFF

J: TRBJ2-1
size: -
V: TRBV20-1
D: -
DNA: TGCAGTGCGAGGTTTTACAATGAGCAGTTCTTC
CDR3: CSARFYNEQFF

J: TRBJ1-1
size: -
V: TRBV18
D: -
DNA: TGTGCCAGCTCACCGGGGCCCCAAAACACTGAAGCTTTCTTT
CDR3: CASSPGPQNTEAFF

J: TRBJ1-4
size: -
V: TRBV27
D: -
DNA: TGTGCCAGCAGTCAGAACGGACGTAGTGAAAAACTGTTTTTT
CDR3: CASSQNGRSEKLFF

J: TRBJ2-6
size: few
V: TRBV6-5
D: -
DNA: TGTGCCAGCAGTTACACTCCGGGCCACTACAACGTCCTGACTTTC
CDR3: CASSYTPGHYNVLTF

J: TRBJ1-1
size: -
V: TRBV11-3
D: TRBD1
DNA: TGTGCCAGCAGGTCGACAGGGCGAACTGAAGCTTTCTTT
CDR3: CASRSTGRTEAFF

J: TRBJ1-3
size: -
V: TRBV10-3
D: -
DNA: TGTGCCACTCACGGGAGCTCTGGAAACACCATATATTTT
CDR3: CATHGSSGNTIYF

J: TRBJ1-2
size: few
V: TRBV28
D: -
DNA: TGTGCCAGCAGCCTATATTTGGGCGATCCTGGCTACACCTTC
CDR3: CASSLYLGDPGYTF

J: TRBJ1-1
size: -
V: TRBV6-1
D: -
DNA: TGTGCCAGCAGTCAATTAGGGTGGGGGGCTGAAGCTTTCTTT
CDR3: CASSQLGWGAEAFF

J: TRBJ2-3
size: -
V: TRBV5-1
D: -
DNA: TGCGCCAGCAGCTCGGCGGGGTTCACAGATACGCAGTATTTT
CDR3: CASSSAGFTDTQYF

J: TRBJ2-7
size: -
V: TRBV7-8
D: -
DNA: TGTGCCAGCAGCTTGGGCGGGAACTACGAGCAGTACTTC
CDR3: CASSLGGNYEQYF

J: TRBJ2-2
size: -
V: TRBV6-1
D: TRBD2
DNA: TGTGCCAGCAGTGATCAGGGCGGGGGACCAGGGGAGCTGTTTTTT
CDR3: CASSDQGGGPGELFF

J: TRBJ1-3
size: few
V: TRBV7-9
D: -
DNA: TGTGCCAGCAGCTCGACTTGGGGGGGCAGTAGCTCTGGAAACACCATATATTTT
CDR3: CASSSTWGGSSSGNTIYF

J: TRBJ2-4
size: -
V: TRBV6-1
D: TRBD1
DNA: TGTGCCAGCAGGACAGGGGGGTGGAAAAACATTCAGTACTTC
CDR3: CASRTGGWKNIQYF

J: TRBJ2-5
size: -
V: TRBV11-2
D: -
DNA: TGTGCCAGCAGCTTGTCGGACAGAACCCAGTACTTC
CDR3: CASSLSDRTQYF

J: TRBJ1-1
size: few
V: TRBV28
D: -
DNA: TGTGCCAGCAGTCCCACTTCTAACACTGAAGCTTTCTTT
CDR3: CASSPTSNTEAFF

J: TRBJ1-2
size: -
V: TRBV28
D: -
DNA: TGTGCCAGCAGTCGAGACTGGGGGGGAGACTACACCTTC
CDR3: CASSRDWGGDYTF

J: TRBJ2-2
size: few
V: TRBV28
D: -
DNA: TGTGCCAGCAGTTTTCAACATCAGAACACCGGGGAGCTGTTTTTT
CDR3: CASSFQHQNTGELFF

J: TRBJ1-1
size: -
V: TRBV6-6
D: -
DNA: TGTGCCAGCAGTTACCGGACGTCCAACCAGCGGGGTGAAGCTTTCTTT
CDR3: CASSYRTSNQRGEAFF

J: TRBJ1-1
size: -
V: TRBV5-1
D: -
DNA: TGCGCCAGCAGCTTGGATGGTGGGGGGGGCACTGAAGCTTTCTTT
CDR3: CASSLDGGGGTEAFF

J: TRBJ2-1
size: once
V: TRBV5-1
D: -
DNA: TGCGCCAGCAGCTTGCAACAGGGCACTGAGCAGTTCTTC
CDR3: CASSLQQGTEQFF

J: TRBJ1-2
size: -
V: TRBV6-1
D: -
DNA: TGTGCCAGCCTGAACTATCACAGGGAGAGAGATGGCTACACCTTC
CDR3: CASLNYHRERDGYTF

J: TRBJ1-1
size: -
V: TRBV7-8
D: -
DNA: TGTGCCAGCAGCTTGGCCAAGGGGGAGGGAGCTTTCTTT
CDR3: CASSLAKGEGAFF